Shown below are 25 T cell receptor beta chains from a single sample sequenced in a study of cytomegalovirus exposure and HLA in healthy donors. Primers included in the PCR were 60 Vbeta and 13 Jbeta primers. Using immunoSEQ multiplex PCR, the repertoire was profiled, and TCRdb retains in-frame clones only, with some absent. The table records approximately 38,000 clones, 65% to 90% of them present only once. Sequenced sample: PBMCs. The origin of the receptors is a woman aged 18-29 years in good health and CMV-seropositive.

The rearrangement uses TRBV25-1 and TRBJ2-7; weak D call: TRBD1 (5 bases). Germline V CDR1 and CDR2: MGHDK, SYGVNS. This CDR3 is built from 11 residues. As DNA, the CDR3 is TGTGCTTCAGGGATTGTGGGCGGGCAGTACTTC. Its translation is CASGIVGGQYF.

The V and J genes are TRBV7-9 and TRBJ1-6; 8 bases map to TRBD1. Per the germline V gene, CDR1 is SEHNR and CDR2 is FQNEAQ (reference sequence). The V and J ends lost 0 bases and 7 bases, in that order; junction bases with no gene match: 5. The length of the CDR3 is 16 residues. CDR3 in amino acids: CASSLAPTGVNSPLHF. Here the CDR3 DNA reads TGTGCCAGCAGCTTAGCGCCGACAGGGGTGAATTCACCCCTCCACTTT.

This sequence joins TRBV11-3 and TRBJ2-2, with 13 bases identical to TRBD2. Trimming removed 3 bases from V and 5 bases from J; junction bases left unmatched: 3. CDR1 and CDR2 from the germline V gene are SGHNT and YENEEA. This CDR3 spans 16 amino acids. CDR3 sequence (DNA): TGTGCCAGCAGCTTGACACTAGCGGGGGGGACCGGGGAGCTGTTTTTT. Translation: CASSLTLAGGTGELFF.

This chain connects TRBV7-9 to TRBJ2-1; 9 nucleotides line up with TRBD2. The J segment lost 10 bases and the V segment lost 5 bases, leaving 18 bases of the junction unmatched. The length of the CDR3 is 17 residues. Germline V gives CDR1 SEHNR, CDR2 FQNEAQ (reference sequence). The DNA of the CDR3 is TGTGCCAGCAGCCCTACTGATGCTAGCGGGACGCCCGGGGAGCAGTTCTTC. Translated, it gives CASSPTDASGTPGEQFF.

V and J are TRBV27 and TRBJ1-2; D unclear. Trimming removed 4 bases from V and 0 bases from J, with 15 bases in between. CDR3 length: 16 amino acids. CDR1 is MNHEY and CDR2 is SMNVEV in the germline V gene (reference sequence). Here the CDR3 DNA reads TGTGCCAGCAGTTACCATGGACTGAGTACTAACTATGGCTACACCTTC. As protein: CASSYHGLSTNYGYTF.

The chain joins TRBV5-8 to TRBJ1-2, with TRBD1 identical over 7 bases. The V and J ends lost 4 bases and 4 bases, in that order; junction bases with no gene match: 7. Germline V gene lookup returns CDR1 SGHTS and CDR2 YDEGEE. This CDR3 contains 14 residues. The CDR3: CASSRDRPLYGYTF. CDR3 bases: TGTGCCAGCAGCAGGGACAGACCCCTCTATGGCTACACCTTC.

V gene TRBV9 combines with J gene TRBJ2-5, with 11 bases that match TRBD2. The CDR3 is made up of 15 amino acids. The V gene's germline CDR1 is SGDLS and CDR2 YYNGEE. The junction had 8 bases not matched to a gene; V was cut back by 3 bases and J by 7 bases. The CDR3 sequence: CASSEGASGGWTQYF. The CDR3 nucleotides read TGTGCCAGCAGCGAGGGGGCTAGCGGGGGGTGGACCCAGTACTTC.

The chain recombines TRBV19 with TRBJ2-7; perhaps TRBD1 as D (6 bases). The CDR3 totals 12 residues. The V end was cut by 5 bases, the J end by 3 bases, with 8 bases between. Germline CDR1 LNHDA, CDR2 SQIVND (reference sequence). The CDR3 DNA reads as TGTGCCAGTAGTCCACAGGGCTACGAGCAGTACTTC. Its translation is CASSPQGYEQYF.

This clone has only a few counts. V gene TRBV6-5 combines with J gene TRBJ2-3; 11 bases are shared with TRBD1. CDR1 is MNHEY and CDR2 is SVGAGI in the germline V gene. The CDR3 has 14 amino acids. Trimming removed 5 bases from V and 4 bases from J; junction bases left unmatched: 2. The CDR3 region has the DNA TGTGCCAGCAGTGAGGGACAGGGGGCAGATACGCAGTATTTT. Amino acids: CASSEGQGADTQYF.

A few counts support this clone. The V and J genes are TRBV15 and TRBJ2-5; D not resolved. The J call may be in error: the DNA end matches TRBJ2-7 better. CDR1 and CDR2 (germline): LNHNV, YYDKDF (reference sequence). CDR3 length equals 14 residues. The CDR3 DNA reads as TGTGCCACCAGCAGAGAACGGCAGGTAGTCGAGCAGTACTTC. As protein: CATSRERQVVEQYF.

This chain links TRBV7-2 with TRBJ2-7; TRBD2 agrees at 11 bases. From germline, CDR1 is SGHTA and CDR2 FQGNSA. The CDR3 sequence is 16 residues long. With V trimmed by 5 bases and J by 5 bases, 11 bases remained unmatched. The CDR3 DNA follows: TGTGCCAGCAGCCCCGGGGTAGCGGGGGGGATCCACGAGCAGTACTTC. It yields the protein CASSPGVAGGIHEQYF.

The chain combines TRBV9 with TRBJ1-1; D is possibly TRBD1 (6 bases). The CDR3 is made up of 15 amino acids. From germline, CDR1 is SGDLS and CDR2 YYNGEE. The V gene lost 3 bases and the J gene lost 7 bases, with 19 bases spanning the gap. The CDR3, as DNA: TGTGCCAGCAGCGCTCAACAGGGACCCGCAGGTGAAGCTTTCTTT. Residues: CASSAQQGPAGEAFF.

The chain combines TRBV9 with TRBJ1-2; D possibly corresponds to TRBD1 (5 bases). The CDR3 has 15 amino acids. Germline-derived CDR1 and CDR2 are SGDLS and YYNGEE. V lost 3 bases and J 4 bases, leaving 16 bases between the germline ends. The CDR3 nucleotides are TGTGCCAGCAGCGCAGACGAACGGGGGACCTATGGCTACACCTTC. Translating it yields CASSADERGTYGYTF.

V is TRBV7-9 and J is TRBJ1-1; D uncertain. CDR3 size: 15 residues. Germline V gene sequence: CDR1 SEHNR, CDR2 FQNEAQ (reference sequence). V dropped 3 bases and J dropped 2 bases, with 13 bases sitting between them. The CDR3 sequence is CASSFSGGLNTEAFF. The CDR3 bases are TGTGCCAGCAGCTTTTCAGGAGGCCTTAACACTGAAGCTTTCTTT.

On this clone itself: Other DNA sequences in this sample translate to the same CDR3. CDR3 protein: CASSPGRAETQYF. The CDR3 region has the DNA TGTGCCAGCTCACCCGGCAGGGCCGAGACCCAGTACTTC. This chain uses TRBV18 with TRBJ2-5, with D maybe TRBD1 (5 bases). Germline V gene lookup returns CDR1 KGHSH and CDR2 LQKENI. The ends were cut back, 3 bases at V and 5 bases at J, with 10 bases in the middle. CDR3 length: 13 amino acids.

The V and J genes are TRBV4-1 and TRBJ2-1; perhaps TRBD1 as D (5 bases). The CDR3 is made up of 13 amino acids. The V end was cut by 0 bases, the J end by 15 bases, with 15 bases between. Germline CDR1 and CDR2: MGHRA and YSYEKL. CDR3 sequence reads: CASSQDGQGTPFF. Written as DNA, the CDR3 is TGCGCCAGCAGCCAAGATGGGCAGGGAACGCCGTTCTTC.

The rearrangement links TRBV28 to TRBJ1-1; D gene unclear. Germline values: CDR1 MDHEN, CDR2 SYDVKM. CDR3 length: 15 residues. The V end was cut by 4 bases, the J end by 4 bases, with 16 bases between. The CDR3 here is CASSSRYRGATEAFF. For the CDR3, the DNA is TGTGCCAGCAGTTCTCGATATAGAGGTGCCACTGAAGCTTTCTTT.

The chain joins TRBV6-5 to TRBJ1-1; TRBD1 is a possible D gene (5 bases). From germline, CDR1 is MNHEY and CDR2 SVGAGI. The CDR3 spans 15 residues. Trimming shortened V by 7 bases and J by 4 bases, and 19 bases separated the two germline ends. This CDR3 reads CASNDRGGRGTEAFF. The CDR3 coding sequence is TGTGCCAGCAACGATCGGGGGGGAAGGGGCACTGAAGCTTTCTTT.

V is TRBV9 and J is TRBJ2-7; the D gene is possibly TRBD1 (5 bases). The CDR3 spans 12 residues. Trimming cost V 0 bases and J 9 bases, with 10 bases left between them. Germline V CDR1 and CDR2: SGDLS, YYNGEE. The CDR3 reads CASSVGVGVQYF. Here the CDR3 DNA reads TGTGCCAGCAGCGTAGGGGTAGGGGTGCAGTACTTC.

This clone was seen more than once but under ten times. This chain connects TRBV18 to TRBJ2-1; D call uncertain. V lost 2 bases to trimming and J lost 6 bases, with 14 bases between them. This CDR3 region has 15 residues. Germline CDR1 reads KGHSH; CDR2 reads LQKENI. DNA for the CDR3: TGTGCCAGCTCACCAGCCGAGAGATTCGGCAATGAGCAGTTCTTC. As protein: CASSPAERFGNEQFF.

This clone occurred a few times. The V gene is TRBV5-1, the J gene TRBJ1-2; D is unclear. Germline assignment: CDR1 SGHRS and CDR2 YFSETQ. The CDR3 covers 11 residues. The germline V and J ends were trimmed by 5 bases and 6 bases, with 8 bases remaining between them. The CDR3 is CASSWGDGYTF. As DNA, the CDR3 is TGCGCCAGCAGTTGGGGAGATGGCTACACCTTC.

This clone was seen just once. The J gene is TRBJ1-1, the V gene TRBV7-2; the match to TRBD1 covers 7 bases. CDR1 and CDR2 from the germline V gene are SGHTA and FQGNSA. The CDR3 is 14 amino acids. Trimming removed 4 bases from V and 7 bases from J; junction bases left unmatched: 9. The CDR3 spells CASSSRQGRSEAFF. CDR3 sequence (DNA): TGTGCCAGCAGCTCCAGACAGGGACGGAGTGAAGCTTTCTTT.

V and J are TRBV19 and TRBJ2-1; D not certain. The CDR3 totals 13 residues. Trimming shortened V by 9 bases and J by 4 bases, and 13 bases separated the two germline ends. Germline CDR1 reads LNHDA; CDR2 reads SQIVND (reference sequence). Here the CDR3 reads CASTPGTYNEQFF. CDR3 coding DNA: TGTGCCAGCACCCCAGGAACTTACAATGAGCAGTTCTTC.

This rearrangement joins TRBV5-1 to TRBJ1-4; possibly TRBD1 for D (6 bases). The CDR3 has 14 amino acids. Germline V CDR1 and CDR2: SGHRS, YFSETQ. V shed 3 bases and J shed 8 bases, with 14 bases lying between them. The CDR3 coding sequence is TGCGCCAGCAGCTCTACAGGGATTAGAGAAAAACTGTTTTTT. Translating gives CASSSTGIREKLFF.

The chain couples TRBV2 to TRBJ2-5; the D is unclear. This CDR3 is 16 amino acids long. The V end was cut by 7 bases, the J end by 1 base, with 19 bases between. Germline V gene data show CDR1 as SNHLY and CDR2 as FYNNEI. In DNA form, the CDR3 reads TGTGCCAGCATAGGCGGCCAGCCCCCTCCCCAAGAGACCCAGTACTTC. It encodes CASIGGQPPPQETQYF.